A selection of T cell receptor beta chains follows, all from one sample in a study of control samples from healthy donors and cancer patients. Some clones are missing from TCRdb's copy, which holds only in-frame ones; the method was immunoSEQ multiplex PCR. In the table there are 150,000 to 200,000 clones, roughly 92% of which are singletons. Sequenced: blood. These TCRs come from a woman aged 18-29 years in good health. CDR3s include the opening cysteine and the closing phenylalanine or tryptophan. The order of the fields is J gene, clone size, V gene, CDR3 length, D gene, CDR3 protein, CDR3 DNA. A D gene is named only where the DNA matches it firmly. A clone size is listed for some rows: how often the clone was seen (once, few, many), or a class if it is expanded.

TRBJ1-2 . TRBV5-1 12 . CASRQLNYGYTF TGCGCCAGCAGACAGCTAAATTATGGCTACACCTTC
TRBJ2-3 . TRBV10-3 17 TRBD2 CAISGPGSGRAIDTQYF TGTGCCATCAGTGGGCCGGGGAGCGGGAGGGCCATAGATACGCAGTATTTT
TRBJ2-5 . TRBV5-1 16 TRBD1 CASSLAGQGGQETQYF TGCGCCAGCAGCTTGGCCGGACAGGGCGGGCAAGAGACCCAGTACTTC
TRBJ2-1 . TRBV6-5 14 . CASSPTQRYNEQFF TGTGCCAGCAGCCCGACTCAGCGATACAATGAGCAGTTCTTC
TRBJ2-4 once TRBV27 15 TRBD2 CASSSGGLGKNIQYF TGTGCCAGCAGTTCGGGGGGGCTAGGCAAAAACATTCAGTACTTC
TRBJ2-7 once TRBV28 14 . CASKGTPPAHEQYF TGTGCCAGCAAAGGGACTCCACCAGCCCACGAGCAGTACTTC
TRBJ2-2 . TRBV4-1 17 TRBD1 CASRDRVMRLGTGELFF TGCGCCAGCCGGGACAGGGTTATGAGACTTGGTACCGGGGAGCTGTTTTTT
TRBJ2-1 . TRBV6-2/TRBV6-3 16 TRBD1 CASSYSSQGANNEQFF TGTGCCAGCAGTTACTCGAGCCAGGGGGCCAACAATGAGCAGTTCTTC
TRBJ1-4 once TRBV4-1 16 . CASSQERGLGNEKLFF TGCGCCAGCAGCCAAGAAAGAGGGCTAGGTAATGAAAAACTGTTTTTT
TRBJ1-1 . TRBV11-2 14 . CASSLAYRKTEAFF TGTGCCAGCAGCTTAGCTTATCGAAAAACTGAAGCTTTCTTT
TRBJ1-3 . TRBV14 15 . CASSPRVGAGNTIYF TGTGCCAGCAGCCCTAGGGTAGGGGCTGGAAACACCATATATTTT
TRBJ2-7 . TRBV11-2 15 . CASSSSPQSSYEQYF TGTGCCAGCAGCTCCTCCCCCCAAAGTTCCTACGAGCAGTACTTC
TRBJ1-2 . TRBV5-1 13 . CASSLRRNYGYTF TGCGCCAGCAGCTTAAGACGGAACTATGGCTACACCTTC
TRBJ1-2 . TRBV10-3 13 . CAISEELLRGYTF TGTGCCATCAGTGAAGAACTGCTCCGGGGCTACACCTTC
TRBJ2-5 . TRBV7-3 15 . CASSLYPGPQETQYF TGTGCCAGCAGCCTCTACCCGGGACCCCAAGAGACCCAGTACTTC
TRBJ1-1 . TRBV11-3 16 . CASSLGGGQGTTEAFF TGTGCCAGCAGCTTAGGCGGGGGACAAGGGACTACGGAAGCTTTCTTT
TRBJ2-6 . TRBV7-8 17 TRBD1 CASSSHKQGAGANVLTF TGTGCCAGCAGCTCCCATAAACAGGGGGCTGGGGCCAACGTCCTGACTTTC
TRBJ1-1 . TRBV12-3/TRBV12-4 13 TRBD1 CASSKTGFTEAFF TGTGCCAGCAGCAAGACAGGGTTCACTGAAGCTTTCTTT
TRBJ2-1 . TRBV10-3 13 . CAISEARGDEQFF TGTGCCATCAGTGAGGCCAGGGGGGATGAGCAGTTCTTC
TRBJ2-2 . TRBV14 14 TRBD1 CASSSDREGGELFF TGTGCCAGCAGCTCCGACAGGGAAGGAGGGGAGCTGTTTTTT
TRBJ1-1 . TRBV28 15 TRBD1 CASSFPGQVNTEAFF TGTGCCAGCAGTTTCCCCGGACAGGTGAACACTGAAGCTTTCTTT
TRBJ1-2 few TRBV6-5 13 . CASRKEFNYGYTF TGTGCCAGCAGGAAAGAGTTTAACTATGGCTACACCTTC
TRBJ2-2 . TRBV18 15 . CASSPRAGNTGELFF TGTGCCAGCTCACCACGAGCTGGGAACACCGGGGAGCTGTTTTTT
TRBJ2-5 . TRBV5-4 13 . CASGGHGKETQYF TGTGCCAGCGGGGGACACGGTAAGGAGACCCAGTACTTC
TRBJ2-3 . TRBV5-1 14 TRBD1 CASSPGQLTDTQYF TGCGCCAGCAGCCCGGGACAGCTCACAGATACGCAGTATTTT
TRBJ2-5 once TRBV12-3/TRBV12-4 11 . CASSLQETQYF TGTGCCAGCAGTCTACAAGAGACCCAGTACTTC
TRBJ1-6 . TRBV7-2 16 . CASSLVRAGPDSPLHF TGTGCCAGCAGCTTAGTGCGGGCAGGACCGGATTCACCCCTCCACTTT
TRBJ1-4 once TRBV5-6 13 . CASTLSRGEKLFF TGTGCCAGCACCTTAAGCAGAGGCGAAAAACTGTTTTTT
TRBJ1-1 . TRBV4-1 16 . CASSQPGRRRVAEAFF TGCGCCAGCAGCCAACCTGGACGGCGCAGAGTGGCTGAAGCTTTCTTT
TRBJ1-3 . TRBV4-2 16 . CASRYTDTPSGNTIYF TGTGCCAGTCGATACACGGACACTCCCTCTGGAAACACCATATATTTT